This entry lists 23 T cell receptor beta chains sequenced from one sample in a study of response to subunit inactivated influenza vaccine (dated by TCRdb to about 2018). Library prep was done by RT-PCR. The sample was run on an Illumina HiSeq 2500. TCRdb reworked the public reads: Q25 trimming with fastp, MiXCR clone assembly, productive beta chains retained. All rows with the same CDR3 protein become a single entry with the most common DNA and genes. This sample is represented by about 540,000 distinct CDR3 sequences; approximately 14% of them were singletons. Approximately 10% of the sample is in the top ten clones. Material: PBMCs from blood, obtained roughly 12 days after vaccination. The receptors here all came from a man aged 50-60 years who received an inactivated influenza vaccine. Donor details come from another sample of the same person, matched by shared clones.

This clonotype occurred many times. The chain links TRBV20-1 to TRBJ2-5; D gene unclear. The germline V and J ends were trimmed by 8 bases and 3 bases, with 7 bases remaining between them. CDR1 is DFQATT, CDR2 SNEGSKA, per germline (reference sequence). The CDR3 contains 10 residues. The CDR3 loop reads CSPSEETQYF. The CDR3 nucleotides are TGCAGTCCCTCCGAAGAGACCCAGTACTTC.

This clonotype was recorded a few times. V gene TRBV5-1 combines with J gene TRBJ2-6; D is possibly TRBD1 (5 bases). The V gene lost 5 bases and the J gene lost 4 bases, with 13 bases spanning the gap. The CDR3 sequence is 15 residues long. In germline, CDR1 is SGHRS, CDR2 YFSETQ. The CDR3 loop is CASRQGFRGANVLTF. CDR3 sequence (DNA): TGCGCCAGCAGGCAGGGTTTCAGAGGGGCCAACGTCCTGACTTTC.

This clonotype was observed a handful of times. This rearrangement joins TRBV12-3 or TRBV12-4 to TRBJ1-1, with 12 bases fitting TRBD1. J lost 1 base, V lost 1 base, and 13 bases had no gene match. The CDR3 contains 20 residues. CDR3 loop: CASSLGLKGQGARTNTEAFF. DNA for the CDR3: TGTGCCAGCAGTTTAGGTCTGAAGGGACAGGGGGCGCGGACGAACACTGAAGCTTTCTTT.

V is TRBV20-1 and J is TRBJ2-3, with 12 bases aligning to TRBD2. This CDR3 has 19 residues. From germline, CDR1 is DFQATT and CDR2 SNEGSKA (reference sequence). The V and J ends lost 0 bases and 4 bases, in that order; junction bases with no gene match: 14. The CDR3 is CSARDLVASGRVGADTQYF. DNA of the CDR3: TGCAGTGCTAGAGATCTTGTTGCTAGCGGGAGGGTCGGTGCAGATACGCAGTATTTT.

This clonotype was detected only a few times. CDR3 protein: CASRSSGSTNTGELFF. The CDR3 nucleotides read TGTGCCAGCAGGTCTAGCGGGAGCACGAACACCGGGGAGCTGTTTTTT. This chain links TRBV28 with TRBJ2-2; the match to TRBD2 covers 10 bases. CDR1 is MDHEN and CDR2 is SYDVKM in the germline V gene. After removal of 6 bases from V and 0 bases from J, the junction contained 4 bases not matched to a gene. The CDR3 loop spans 16 amino acids.

The chain has TRBV12-3 or TRBV12-4 and TRBJ1-1; possibly TRBD1 for D (6 bases). V lost 5 bases to trimming and J lost 6 bases, with 16 bases between them. The CDR3 is made up of 14 amino acids. This CDR3 is CASSLQEGGPEAFF. DNA of the CDR3: TGTGCCAGCAGTCTTCAGGAGGGGGGACCTGAAGCTTTCTTT.

The chain is built from TRBV5-1 and TRBJ2-6, with D maybe TRBD1 (6 bases). CDR1 SGHRS and CDR2 YFSETQ come from the germline V gene. This CDR3 is built from 14 residues. The V end was cut by 4 bases, the J end by 4 bases, with 9 bases between. In nucleotides, the CDR3 is TGCGCCAGCAGCCAGGGGTTGGGGGCCAACGTCCTGACTTTC. Residues: CASSQGLGANVLTF.

This chain joins TRBV5-1 and TRBJ2-5; D tentatively fits TRBD1 or TRBD2 (5 bases each). The CDR3 spans 14 residues. The ends were cut back, 4 bases at V and 1 base at J, with 11 bases in the middle. Germline CDR1 and CDR2: SGHRS and YFSETQ. The CDR3 DNA is TGCGCCAGCAGCGCCGGGACGGCCCAAGAGACCCAGTACTTC. It specifies CASSAGTAQETQYF.

Written as DNA, the CDR3 is TGTGCCTGGAAAGGGGTGAGGGACTATGGCTACACCTTC. Translated: CAWKGVRDYGYTF. The chain uses TRBV30 and TRBJ1-2; D possibly corresponds to TRBD1 (5 bases). Germline CDR1 reads GTSNPN; CDR2 reads SVGIG (reference sequence). V lost 4 bases to trimming and J lost 3 bases, with 12 bases between them. The CDR3 runs to 13 residues.

V gene TRBV20-1 combines with J gene TRBJ1-5, with 9 bases that match TRBD1. From germline, CDR1 is DFQATT and CDR2 SNEGSKA (reference sequence). This CDR3 is built from 14 residues. The junction had 7 bases not matched to a gene; V was cut back by 4 bases and J by 6 bases. For the CDR3, the DNA is TGCAGTGCTACCGACACAGGGGGCGGTCAGCCCCAGCATTTT. It specifies CSATDTGGGQPQHF.

The chain is built from TRBV10-3 and TRBJ1-1, with a tentative D call TRBD1 (5 bases). V was clipped by 2 bases and J by 1 base, with 11 bases between them. Germline assignment: CDR1 ENHRY and CDR2 SYGVKD. The CDR3 extends over 15 amino acids. The CDR3 loop reads CAISEAIGANTEAFF. CDR3 DNA: TGTGCCATCAGTGAGGCTATAGGGGCGAACACTGAAGCTTTCTTT.

This chain links TRBV27 with TRBJ2-7, with 11 positions matching TRBD2. The CDR3 sequence is 15 residues long. The V gene end was trimmed by 5 bases and the J gene end by 7 bases; junction bases not matched to a gene: 10. Per the germline V gene, CDR1 is MNHEY and CDR2 is SMNVEV (reference sequence). The CDR3 sequence: CASSPLAGGPWEQYF. DNA of the CDR3: TGTGCCAGCAGTCCTTTAGCGGGAGGGCCCTGGGAGCAGTACTTC.

The chain carries TRBV12-3 or TRBV12-4 and TRBJ2-5, with 12 positions matching TRBD2. Trimming at V came to 8 bases and at J to 4 bases, leaving 5 bases not matched to a gene. The CDR3 runs to 14 residues. CDR3 nucleotides: TGTGCCAGCCGGAGGGGACTAGCGGGAGAGACCCAGTACTTC. This gives the protein CASRRGLAGETQYF.

The rearrangement joins TRBV20-1 to TRBJ2-3; 12 bases match TRBD2. In germline, CDR1 is DFQATT, CDR2 SNEGSKA (reference sequence). V shed 0 bases, J shed 1 base, and the junction held 11 bases outside the gene matches. CDR3 size: 19 residues. CDR3 region: CSARDMRLAGGPRTDTQYF. The CDR3 DNA follows: TGCAGTGCTAGAGATATGCGCCTAGCGGGAGGGCCTCGCACAGATACGCAGTATTTT.

The chain has TRBV6-2 or TRBV6-3 and TRBJ2-7, with 7 positions matching TRBD2. Per the germline V gene, CDR1 is MNHEY and CDR2 is SVGEGT. The J segment lost 5 bases and the V segment lost 7 bases, leaving 14 bases of the junction unmatched. The CDR3 contains 15 residues. The CDR3 DNA reads TGTGCCAGCAACTCAGGCGCGGGGGATGTCGACGAGCAGTACTTC. Translating gives CASNSGAGDVDEQYF.

The chain joins TRBV7-2 to TRBJ2-3, with 8 bases that match TRBD2. Germline V gene lookup returns CDR1 SGHTA and CDR2 FQGNSA. The CDR3 is made up of 15 amino acids. The J segment lost 4 bases and the V segment lost 8 bases, leaving 11 bases of the junction unmatched. CDR3 sequence (DNA): TGTGCCAGCGCATCACGGGGGGGAAGGTCAGATACGCAGTATTTT. It encodes CASASRGGRSDTQYF.

The chain is built from TRBV5-1 and TRBJ2-3, with a possible D match to TRBD2 (6 bases). CDR3 size: 18 residues. Looked up from germline, CDR1 is SGHRS and CDR2 is YFSETQ. V lost 0 bases and J 1 base, leaving 18 bases between the germline ends. CDR3 nucleotide sequence: TGCGCCAGCAGCTTGGTTGCGCGGGGCAGGCTGGGCACAGATACGCAGTATTTT. Translated: CASSLVARGRLGTDTQYF.

This chain joins TRBV3-1 and TRBJ2-7; a weak D match, TRBD1 (6 bases). Trimming removed 6 bases from V and 2 bases from J, with 14 bases in between. Germline-derived CDR1 and CDR2 are LGHDT and YNNKEL (reference sequence). CDR3 length equals 14 residues. In DNA form, the CDR3 reads TGTGCCAGCAGTTTCGACAGGATGGCCTACGAGCAGTACTTC. It encodes CASSFDRMAYEQYF.

The chain employs TRBV11-2 and TRBJ2-1, with 10 bases fitting TRBD2. With 7 bases clipped from V and 10 bases from J, the junction kept 10 bases outside the gene matches. Germline V gene lookup returns CDR1 SGHAT and CDR2 FQNNGV. The CDR3 is 14 residues long. CDR3 DNA: TGTGCCAGCACTTTAGCGGGAGGTCCGGGGGAGCAGTTCTTC. Translation gives CASTLAGGPGEQFF.

The rearrangement links TRBV7-9 to TRBJ1-6, with D possibly matching TRBD1 (6 bases). The germline V gene has CDR1 SEHNR and CDR2 FQNEAQ (reference sequence). With 5 bases removed from V and 9 bases from J, the gap between germline ends came to 14 bases. This CDR3 has 14 residues. The chain's CDR3 is CASSGGQLGSPLHF. The CDR3 DNA is TGTGCCAGCAGCGGCGGACAGCTGGGTTCACCCCTCCACTTT.

In this sample, this clonotype turned up a few times. The rearrangement joins TRBV4-1 to TRBJ2-7; 12 nucleotides agree with TRBD2. J was trimmed by 1 base and V by 2 bases; bases with no gene match: 3. From germline, CDR1 is MGHRA and CDR2 YSYEKL. The CDR3 has 16 amino acids. The CDR3 sequence is CASSQKGLAGSYEQYF. In DNA form, the CDR3 reads TGCGCCAGCAGCCAAAAAGGACTAGCGGGGTCCTACGAGCAGTACTTC.

This rearrangement joins TRBV6-2 or TRBV6-3 to TRBJ2-5; D might be TRBD1 (6 bases). The CDR3 covers 15 residues. Germline V gene sequence: CDR1 MNHEY, CDR2 SVGEGT. Trimming stripped 1 base from V and 2 bases from J, with 11 bases between. The CDR3 coding sequence is TGTGCCAGCAGTTACTTCGACAGGCTACAAGAGACCCAGTACTTC. This translates into CASSYFDRLQETQYF.

The chain has TRBV7-2 and TRBJ1-1; a possible D gene is TRBD1 (5 bases). Trimming stripped 0 bases from V and 0 bases from J, with 17 bases between. Looked up from germline, CDR1 is SGHTA and CDR2 is FQGNSA. The CDR3 loop spans 18 amino acids. The CDR3 bases are TGTGCCAGCAGCTTAGCGATAGACCGGAGGGGCATGAACACTGAAGCTTTCTTT. Encoded protein: CASSLAIDRRGMNTEAFF.